Each of the 18 T cell receptor beta chains below was sequenced from the same sample in a study of T cell clonality in common variable immunodeficiency. The method was immunoSEQ multiplex PCR; TCRdb's version includes in-frame clones alone and lacks a portion of them. The specimen gives over 30,000 clones without singletons; the ten biggest hold 3.8%. Sequenced material: peripheral blood mononuclear cells. The receptors derive from a person aged 18 to 70 in good health.

This clone turned up a few times. The read comes to an end 3 residues before the CDR3 does, leaving the germline J gene to fill in the end. The chain has TRBV7-2 and TRBJ1-2; D not certain. Germline lookup yields CDR1 SGHTA and CDR2 FQGNSA. The CDR3 sequence is 14 residues long. The CDR3 spells CASSPRTSPWDYTF. CDR3 bases read: TGTGCCAGCAGCCCCAGGACTAGCCCTTGGGAC.

In its sample, this clone was seen many times. The read ends 3 residues early relative to the CDR3; the germline J gene fills the gap. The rearrangement joins TRBV29-1 to TRBJ2-1; 8 bases are shared with TRBD2. The CDR3 totals 15 residues. V was clipped by 7 bases and J by 9 bases; unmatched bases: 17. Germline CDR1 is SQVTM and CDR2 is ANQGSEA. The CDR3 DNA, read in part, is TGCAGCGCCGGGAGGGCCGGGGGGGTAGTCGGTGAG. Translation: CSAGRAGGVVGE. The whole CDR3 is CSAGRAGGVVGEQFF.

Ten or more counts support this clone. The DNA ends 3 residues before the CDR3 does, and the rest of the CDR3 is filled in from the germline J gene. This chain links TRBV9 with TRBJ2-7; weak D call: TRBD2 (6 bases). V was pared by 0 bases and J by 0 bases, with 10 bases between. CDR3 length: 15 residues. The germline V gene encodes CDR1 SGDLS and CDR2 YYNGEE. The CDR3 bases that were read are TGTGCCAGCAGCGTAGATAGCGGTAGCTCCTACGAG. Translating it yields CASSVDSGSSYE. The whole CDR3 sequence reads CASSVDSGSSYEQYF.

This clone is deemed medium-sized (0.01 to 0.1%). Read data end 3 residues before the CDR3 end; the end is taken from the germline J gene. This sequence joins TRBV20-1 and TRBJ2-2, with 9 positions matching TRBD1. CDR1 and CDR2 (germline): DFQATT, SNEGSKA (reference sequence). The CDR3 is made up of 16 amino acids. V lost 6 bases, J lost 1 base, and 9 bases stayed unmatched. The sequenced CDR3 bases are TGCAGTGCCTCACGAACAGGGGGCTTGAACACCGGGGAG. This encodes CSASRTGGLNTGE. The complete CDR3 sequence is CSASRTGGLNTGELFF.

Ten or more counts support this clone. The sequence runs out 3 residues before the end of the CDR3; the remainder is reconstructed from the germline J gene. The rearrangement links TRBV4-1 to TRBJ1-1, with a possible D match to TRBD1 (6 bases). CDR1 MGHRA and CDR2 YSYEKL come from the germline V gene. Trimming removed 5 bases from V and 0 bases from J, with 10 bases in between. The CDR3 extends over 14 amino acids. CDR3 bases read: TGCGCCAGCAGCACCGGGACACTGAACACTGAA. As protein: CASSTGTLNTE. The whole CDR3 reads CASSTGTLNTEAFF.

In its sample, this clone was seen many times. The read falls 3 residues short of the CDR3 end, and the missing part is taken from the germline J gene. The chain couples TRBV20-1 to TRBJ2-5; the match to TRBD2 covers 8 bases. This CDR3 contains 17 residues. After removal of 4 bases from V and 1 base from J, the junction contained 14 bases not matched to a gene. From germline, CDR1 is DFQATT and CDR2 SNEGSKA (reference sequence). The sequenced part of the CDR3 DNA is TGCAGTGCTAATCTACCGGGACTAGGGACCCTCCAAGAGACC. This gives the protein CSANLPGLGTLQET. The complete CDR3 sequence is CSANLPGLGTLQETQYF.

This clone was observed at least ten times. The missing CDR3 end, 3 residues past where the read stops, is filled in from the germline J gene. The V and J genes are TRBV29-1 and TRBJ2-5; D gene ambiguous. The CDR3 covers 13 residues. V gave up 3 bases and J gave up 0 bases, with 8 bases separating them. CDR1 and CDR2 from the germline V gene are SQVTM and ANQGSEA. The chain's CDR3 is CSVDASNQETQYF. Partial CDR3 DNA: TGCAGCGTTGACGCTAGTAACCAAGAGACC.

In this sample, this clone turned up many times. The read ends 3 residues shy of where the CDR3 ends; the end is completed using the germline J gene. The chain is built from TRBV7-9 and TRBJ2-7, with 8 bases fitting TRBD2. CDR3 size: 13 residues. Germline V gives CDR1 SEHNR, CDR2 FQNEAQ (reference sequence). With V trimmed by 4 bases and J by 4 bases, 3 bases remained unmatched. CDR3 bases read: TGTGCCAGCAGCTCCGGGGGGGGATACGAG. Translating it yields CASSSGGGYE. Given in full, the CDR3 is CASSSGGGYEQYF.

This clone was observed many times. Read sequence stops 3 residues before the CDR3 end, and the germline J gene provides the missing end. V gene TRBV9 combines with J gene TRBJ2-1; 9 nucleotides match TRBD2. The CDR3 runs 15 residues. V gave up 0 bases and J gave up 7 bases; unmatched junction bases: 5. Per germline, CDR1 SGDLS and CDR2 YYNGEE. Here the CDR3 reads CASSVGSGSGNEQFF. The CDR3 DNA, read in part, is TGTGCCAGCAGCGTAGGTAGCGGGAGTGGAAATGAG. Variable domain in full (rest from reference TRBV9 and TRBJ2-1): DSGVTQTPKHLITATGQRVTLRCSPRSGDLSVYWYQQSLDQGLQFLIQYYNGEERAKGNILERFSAQQFPDLHSELNLSSLELGDSALYFCASSVGSGSGNEQFFGPGTRLTVL.

This clone was seen ten or more times. The read terminates 3 residues before the CDR3 end, so the remaining end is supplied by the germline J gene. The J gene is TRBJ2-3, the V gene TRBV7-9, with a tentative D call TRBD1 (6 bases). Deletions cut 5 bases from V and 3 bases from J, with 12 bases between. This CDR3 has 14 amino acids. Per the germline V gene, CDR1 is SEHNR and CDR2 is FQNEAQ (reference sequence). This chain's CDR3 is CASSTRDTTDTQYF. Incomplete CDR3 DNA: TGTGCCAGCAGCACCCGGGACACAACAGATACG.

This clone was detected ten times or more. The read halts 3 residues ahead of the CDR3 end, with the missing end drawn from the germline J gene. The gene calls are TRBV5-1 and TRBJ1-2; no definite D call. Germline V CDR1 and CDR2: SGHRS, YFSETQ. The CDR3 covers 12 residues. Incomplete CDR3 DNA: TGCGCCAGCAGCTTGTTCGGCGGGGGC. Translation gives CASSLFGGG. From start to end, the CDR3 is CASSLFGGGYTF.

This clone occurred many times. The read ends 3 residues early relative to the CDR3; the germline J gene fills the gap. The J gene is TRBJ2-7, the V gene TRBV12-5, with 8 positions matching TRBD1. This CDR3 comprises 16 residues. Trimming cost V 2 bases and J 0 bases; bases outside gene matches: 6. CDR1 is LGHNT and CDR2 is FRNRAP in the germline V gene. CDR3 in amino acids: CASGLHRDRSSYEQYF. The part of the CDR3 DNA that was read is TGTGCTAGTGGTTTGCACCGGGACAGGAGCTCCTACGAG. Filled out from reference TRBV12-5 and TRBJ2-7, the complete variable domain reads DARVTQTPRHKVTEMGQEVTMRCQPILGHNTVFWYRQTMMQGLELLAYFRNRAPLDDSGMPKDRFSAEMPDATLATLKIQPSEPRDSAVYFCASGLHRDRSSYEQYFGPGTRLTVT.

At least ten counts were recorded for this clone. The read ends 3 residues shy of where the CDR3 ends; the end is completed using the germline J gene. The chain employs TRBV4-2 and TRBJ1-3; 7 bases match TRBD1. With 0 bases clipped from V and 1 base from J, the junction kept 12 bases outside the gene matches. The CDR3 is 19 amino acids. Germline assignment: CDR1 LGHNA and CDR2 YNFKEQ. The CDR3 DNA, read in part, is TGTGCCAGCAGCCAAGAAGGCGGGTTTAGACAGGGTTCTGGAAACACC. It translates to CASSQEGGFRQGSGNT. The whole CDR3 region reads CASSQEGGFRQGSGNTIYF.

This clone was recorded at least ten times. Incomplete CDR3 DNA: TGCAGCCCAGGGAGTGAA. Amino acids: CSPGSE. The whole CDR3 protein reads CSPGSEAFF. V usage is TRBV20-1 and J usage is TRBJ1-1, with a weak D call TRBD1 (5 bases). The CDR3 end falls 3 residues outside the read, so it is completed with the germline J gene. In germline, CDR1 is DFQATT, CDR2 SNEGSKA (reference sequence). The CDR3 is 9 residues long.

This clone was seen at least ten times. The missing CDR3 end, 3 residues past where the read stops, is filled in from the germline J gene. This chain connects TRBV20-1 to TRBJ2-1; 8 bases are shared with TRBD2. This CDR3 is 15 amino acids long. The germline CDR1 and CDR2 sequences are DFQATT and SNEGSKA (reference sequence). Losses at the gene ends were 5 bases for V and 8 bases for J; bases not matched to a gene: 14. The CDR3 loop reads CSALRTSGSSDEQFF. CDR3 DNA (partial): TGCAGTGCTCTTCGCACGAGCGGGAGTAGCGATGAG.

In its sample, this clone was seen many times. The missing CDR3 end, 3 residues past where the read stops, is filled in from the germline J gene. The chain joins TRBV9 to TRBJ2-1, with TRBD1 matching over 9 bases. The CDR3 spans 15 residues. Per the germline V gene, CDR1 is SGDLS and CDR2 is YYNGEE. V was clipped by 3 bases and J by 1 base; unmatched bases: 2. CDR3 residues: CASSEQGASYNEQFF. Partial CDR3 DNA: TGTGCCAGCAGCGAACAGGGGGCTTCCTACAATGAG.

In its sample, this clone was seen many times. The read finishes 3 residues shy of the CDR3 end, and the germline J gene is used to complete it. The chain links TRBV24-1 to TRBJ2-3; D perhaps matches TRBD1 (6 bases). V lost 7 bases to trimming and J lost 2 bases, with 12 bases between them. The CDR3 contains 14 residues. CDR1 is KGHDR, CDR2 SFDVKD, per germline. Partial CDR3 DNA: TGTGCCACCAGCCCGGACAGATACACAGATACG. Protein sequence: CATSPDRYTDT. The full CDR3 protein is CATSPDRYTDTQYF.

This clone was counted at least ten times. Read data end 3 residues before the CDR3 end; the end is taken from the germline J gene. The chain combines TRBV11-3 with TRBJ2-1; the match to TRBD2 covers 11 bases. The CDR3 spans 14 residues. V trimming: 3 bases; J trimming: 8 bases; junction bases outside the gene matches: 3. Germline V CDR1 and CDR2: SGHNT, YENEEA. The CDR3 loop is CASSFSGGAYEQFF. The covered CDR3 bases are TGTGCCAGCAGCTTTAGCGGGGGGGCCTATGAG.